This T cell receptor (beta chain) was obtained from a study of PD-1 blockade in classical Hodgkin lymphoma (TCRdb year 2020). In the study overall: Nivolumab dosing was 3 mg/kg intravenously every 2 weeks, continuing until either disease progression or unacceptable toxicity. A peripheral blood immune signature of response to PD-1 blockade in classical Hodgkin lymphoma was defined using TCR beta sequencing and CyTOF. The full study reports these points: CD4+ but not CD8+ TCR diversity rose significantly by C4D1 (p=0.0027 vs p=0.16), most apparent in complete responders (p=0.02). Baseline TCR diversity was reported as lower in newly diagnosed patients than in healthy donors, and lower still in relapsed/refractory patients. The study covered only a single clinical trial cohort, and the causes of the repertoire differences, possibly disease activity or prior therapy, were still not defined. Trial patients with a complete response had baseline diversity similar to that of newly diagnosed patients, while partial responders and progressors had significantly lower diversity. Diversity was lower in patients who began nivolumab less than 1 year after ASCT, so these patients were left out of later analyses to avoid confounding by immune reconstitution.

Note on this clone: Its specific antigen is unknown. Base-call qualities are not available, and no considerably larger clone is one nucleotide away.

The CDR1 and CDR2 encoded by the germline V gene are SNHLY and FYNNEI. Its CDR3 holds 15 amino acids, cysteine through phenylalanine. Just the 45-base CDR3 DNA is kept, in frame starting at base 1. The germline V end is reduced by 6 bases and the J end by 9 bases; junction bases left unmatched: 14. What this sample's time point label stands for: cycle 2 day 1 (C2D1) of nivolumab. Every trial patient had relapsed following autologous stem cell transplantation, and prior brentuximab vedotin exposure was what differed among cohorts A, B and C. The trial cohort included around 56 patients with relapsed/refractory classical Hodgkin lymphoma, and each patient had a best overall response of complete response, partial response or progressive disease. In the multi-cohort phase II CheckMate 205 trial, trial patients received single-agent nivolumab. Best overall response was determined by an independent review committee according to the 2007 International Working Group response criteria. Trial PBMCs were obtained immediately prior to nivolumab initiation (C1D1) and on therapy at cycle 2 day 1 and cycle 4 day 1. Peripheral blood was collected in 8 mL Vacutainer Cell Preparation Tubes, from which PBMCs were isolated by centrifugation and then cryopreserved.

The Qiagen DNeasy kit was used to extract genomic DNA from unsorted PBMCs and from the negatively selected CD4+ and CD8+ fractions. TCR beta CDR3 regions were amplified by immunoSEQ multiplex PCR using primers annealing to V and J segments. A synthetic immune receptor repertoire was used to minimize amplification bias, and remaining bias was computationally removed after sequencing. Concerning the study's data processing: Repertoire diversity was quantified as the Shannon entropy index using custom Python scripts. Unsorted, CD4+ and CD8+ repertoires were analyzed separately, except in combined analyses where CD4+ and CD8+ sequences were merged in silico. Clonal expansion was defined as a frequency increase of at least 2-fold after treatment compared with C1D1, and clones undetected at baseline were assigned a pseudocount of 0.5. Singleton clones were defined as clones with 0 or 1 copy at C1D1, and non-singleton clones were defined as clones with 2 or more copies. Clones expanded in unsorted samples were labelled as CD4+, CD8+ or unknown by matching protein sequences in sorted samples from the same patient. Wilcoxon tests were applied to paired samples to test diversity changes from C1D1 to C4D1. Not all clones reach the TCRdb copy of this immuneACCESS table, which keeps in-frame sequences only. Checked studies attribute under half of the gap to unresolved V genes and leave the rest unexplained. The D gene and trimming were derived from the DNA, and the V and J assignments and clone size from that table. This sample is represented by some 16,000 clones; 82% of them were singletons. 25% to 30% of the sample is taken by the ten largest.

The specimen comprised peripheral blood mononuclear cells (PBMCs), sampled before the second cycle of nivolumab. The sequence links TRBV2 to TRBJ2-1; 7 bases in the junction line up with TRBD2. The source is a human donor with classical Hodgkin lymphoma. The nucleotides read TGTGCCAGCAGGTGGCCAGCGGGGCCTCGCGGTGAGCAGTTCTTC. This yields the protein CASRWPAGPRGEQFF.